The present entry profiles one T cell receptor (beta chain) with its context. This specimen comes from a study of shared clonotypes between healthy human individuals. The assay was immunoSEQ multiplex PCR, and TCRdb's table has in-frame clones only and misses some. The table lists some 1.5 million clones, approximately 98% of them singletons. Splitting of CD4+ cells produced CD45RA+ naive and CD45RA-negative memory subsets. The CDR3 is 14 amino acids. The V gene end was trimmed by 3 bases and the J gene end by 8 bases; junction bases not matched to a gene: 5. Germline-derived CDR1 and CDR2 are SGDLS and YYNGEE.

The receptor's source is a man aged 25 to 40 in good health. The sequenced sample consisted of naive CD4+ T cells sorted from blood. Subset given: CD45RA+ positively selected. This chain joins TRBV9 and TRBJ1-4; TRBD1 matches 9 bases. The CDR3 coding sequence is TGTGCCAGCAGCGCCTGGACAGGGGACGAAAAACTGTTTTTT. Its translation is CASSAWTGDEKLFF.